These 29 T cell receptor beta chains originate from one sample sequenced in a study of graft-versus-host responses after intestinal transplantation. Libraries were prepared by immunoSEQ multiplex PCR; TCRdb keeps only in-frame clonotypes and omits some of them. The sample carries some 43,000 clones, about 95% recorded once. This specimen was PBMCs, taken about 11 months after intestinal transplant. The receptors were gathered from a human patient who received an intestinal transplant, so some T cells may come from the graft donor.

This rearrangement joins TRBV28 to TRBJ2-1; D may be TRBD1 or TRBD2 (5 bases each). V lost 2 bases and J 6 bases, leaving 11 bases between the germline ends. The CDR3 sequence is 14 residues long. Germline V gene sequence: CDR1 MDHEN, CDR2 SYDVKM. CDR3 nucleotides: TGTGCCAGCAGTTTAAGGGGAGCGTCCAATGAGCAGTTCTTC. It specifies CASSLRGASNEQFF.

The chain links TRBV9 to TRBJ1-2; 10 positions match TRBD1. Per the germline V gene, CDR1 is SGDLS and CDR2 is YYNGEE. V shed 3 bases, J shed 6 bases, and the junction held 8 bases outside the gene matches. The CDR3 extends over 15 amino acids. CDR3 sequence (DNA): TGTGCCAGCAGCGGAGGACAGGGGGTGATGAATGGCTACACCTTC. This codes for CASSGGQGVMNGYTF.

In nucleotides, the CDR3 is TGTGCCAGCAGTGTCGTCGGGACAGAAGCTTTCTTT. Translating gives CASSVVGTEAFF. The chain employs TRBV25-1 and TRBJ1-1; D possibly corresponds to TRBD1 (6 bases). Germline CDR1 and CDR2: MGHDK and SYGVNS. The V gene lost 4 bases and the J gene lost 8 bases, with 11 bases spanning the gap. The CDR3 contains 12 residues.

The chain joins TRBV10-3 to TRBJ2-2, with 10 positions matching TRBD1. CDR1 is ENHRY, CDR2 SYGVKD, per germline. The CDR3 has 16 amino acids. The V segment lost 6 bases and the J segment 1 base; nucleotides outside the gene matches: 5. CDR3 residues: CAIRTGDRGNTGELFF. The DNA of the CDR3 is TGTGCCATCAGGACCGGGGACAGGGGGAACACCGGGGAGCTGTTTTTT.

The V and J genes are TRBV7-9 and TRBJ2-5; D ambiguous. The CDR3 spans 13 residues. With 5 bases removed from V and 6 bases from J, the gap between germline ends came to 13 bases. Germline CDR1 and CDR2: SEHNR and FQNEAQ (reference sequence). This CDR3 reads CASSRSPAQTQYF. The CDR3 DNA reads TGTGCCAGCAGCCGCTCTCCCGCCCAGACCCAGTACTTC.

CDR3 nucleotides: TGTGCCAGCAGTCCGAAACCCCGGACAGTCCCCGTCGGGATTTCACCCCTCCACTTT. This gives the protein CASSPKPRTVPVGISPLHF. The J gene is TRBJ1-6, the V gene TRBV27; tentative D call: TRBD1 (6 bases). This CDR3 region has 19 residues. Trimming stripped 5 bases from V and 9 bases from J, with 29 bases between. Germline V CDR1 and CDR2: MNHEY, SMNVEV (reference sequence).

This chain joins TRBV29-1 and TRBJ1-2, with D perhaps matching TRBD1 (6 bases). CDR1 is SQVTM and CDR2 is ANQGSEA in the germline V gene. Trimming shortened V by 5 bases and J by 8 bases, and 15 bases separated the two germline ends. This CDR3 spans 12 amino acids. The chain's CDR3 is CSVSQGRRGYTF. The DNA for the CDR3 is TGCAGCGTTTCACAGGGCCGCCGGGGCTACACCTTC.

J is TRBJ2-7 and V is TRBV4-2; D may be TRBD1 (6 bases). With 0 bases removed from V and 3 bases from J, the gap between germline ends came to 21 bases. CDR1 and CDR2 (germline): LGHNA, YNFKEQ. The CDR3 is 18 amino acids. CDR3 sequence: CASSQDGGLGGFIYEQYF. CDR3 DNA: TGTGCCAGCAGCCAAGATGGTGGACTTGGGGGCTTTATCTACGAGCAGTACTTC.

V and J are TRBV6-5 and TRBJ1-5; 9 bases fit TRBD1. There are 14 residues in the CDR3. J gave up 2 bases and V 5 bases, and 1 base lay outside the gene matches. Germline V lookup: CDR1 MNHEY, CDR2 SVGAGI. The CDR3 nucleotides read TGTGCCAGCAGTCGGGACAGGGGCAATCAGCCCCAGCATTTT. This sequence encodes CASSRDRGNQPQHF.

CDR3: CASSLRPEGQHF. The CDR3 nucleotides read TGTGCCAGCAGTTTAAGACCCGAGGGCCAGCATTTT. The genes are TRBV28 and TRBJ1-5; D is ambiguous. V was clipped by 2 bases and J by 12 bases, with 11 bases between them. The CDR3 has 12 amino acids. Germline V gene sequence: CDR1 MDHEN, CDR2 SYDVKM.

The V gene is TRBV6-5, the J gene TRBJ2-2, with D perhaps TRBD1 (6 bases). This CDR3 comprises 14 residues. Trimming cost V 5 bases and J 8 bases, with 15 bases left between them. Germline CDR1 reads MNHEY; CDR2 reads SVGAGI. CDR3: CASSATGVGGELFF. CDR3 DNA sequence: TGTGCCAGCAGTGCGACAGGCGTAGGGGGGGAGCTGTTTTTT.

This chain uses TRBV5-1 with TRBJ1-3; D is unresolved. CDR1 SGHRS and CDR2 YFSETQ come from the germline V gene. This CDR3 is built from 16 residues. Trimming took 3 bases from V and 0 from J, leaving 13 bases between them. CDR3: CASSSTTTTSGNTIYF. The CDR3 bases are TGCGCCAGCAGCTCGACAACAACCACCTCTGGAAACACCATATATTTT.

The V and J genes are TRBV6-1 and TRBJ1-2, with 7 positions matching TRBD1. Germline V gene lookup returns CDR1 MNHNS and CDR2 SASEGT. The CDR3 has 13 residues. Germline trimming cut 7 bases from V and 6 bases from J; bases unmatched to any gene: 8. The CDR3 reads CASTDGTANGYTF. CDR3 sequence (DNA): TGTGCCAGCACCGACGGGACAGCCAATGGCTACACCTTC.

About this clone itself: At the DNA level, this CDR3 is encoded by other sequences in the same sample as well. V usage is TRBV18 and J usage is TRBJ1-5, with 7 bases aligning to TRBD1. There are 14 residues in the CDR3. After removal of 3 bases from V and 3 bases from J, the junction contained 2 bases not matched to a gene. Germline V CDR1 and CDR2: KGHSH, LQKENI. CDR3 sequence: CASSPGQANQPQHF. CDR3 DNA sequence: TGTGCCAGCTCACCCGGACAGGCCAATCAGCCCCAGCATTTT. Using reference TRBV18 and TRBJ1-5 for the parts outside the CDR3, the full variable domain is NAGVMQNPRHLVRRRGQEARLRCSPMKGHSHVYWYRQLPEEGLKFMVYLQKENIIDESGMPKERFSAEFPKEGPSILRIQQVVRGDSAAYFCASSPGQANQPQHFGDGTRLSIL.

The J gene is TRBJ1-6, the V gene TRBV30; D is ambiguous. Trimming pared 3 bases from V and 6 bases from J, leaving 9 bases between. CDR1 is GTSNPN, CDR2 SVGIG, per germline (reference sequence). The CDR3 covers 13 residues. CDR3 sequence: CAWRGSSNSPLHF. For the CDR3, the DNA is TGTGCCTGGAGAGGGTCATCTAATTCACCCCTCCACTTT.

The chain is built from TRBV21-1 and TRBJ2-5; the D call of TRBD2 is as the table states it, not checked on the DNA. TRBV21-1 is assigned pseudogene status. The CDR3 is 12 residues long. The CDR3: CATSADQETQYF. CDR3 DNA: TGTGCCACCTCGGCGGACCAAGAGACCCAGTACTTC.

The chain has TRBV28 and TRBJ1-5; D is ambiguous. From germline, CDR1 is MDHEN and CDR2 SYDVKM. There are 12 residues in the CDR3. Trimming took off 4 bases at V and 7 bases at J, with 8 bases between the two ends. The CDR3 here is CASSSSGQPQHF. CDR3 nucleotide sequence: TGTGCCAGCAGTTCTTCAGGACAGCCCCAGCATTTT.

This rearrangement joins TRBV6-5 to TRBJ1-5; D gene unclear. Per the germline V gene, CDR1 is MNHEY and CDR2 is SVGAGI. This CDR3 spans 12 amino acids. Trimming removed 8 bases at V and 7 bases at J, with 12 bases between. CDR3 in DNA: TGTGCCAGCGGTAACAGCCGGCAGCCCCAGCATTTT. It is translated as CASGNSRQPQHF.

CDR3 loop: CASSTPDTYGYTF. CDR3 DNA: TGTGCCAGCAGCACCCCGGACACCTATGGCTACACCTTC. The chain couples TRBV28 to TRBJ1-2, with D perhaps TRBD1 (5 bases). Trimming cost V 6 bases and J 4 bases, with 12 bases left between them. Germline-derived CDR1 and CDR2 are MDHEN and SYDVKM. This CDR3 spans 13 amino acids.

The chain uses TRBV9 and TRBJ1-5; D gene ambiguous. Germline CDR1 SGDLS, CDR2 YYNGEE. V lost 1 base, J lost 7 bases, and 15 bases lay in between. CDR3 length: 15 residues. The CDR3 region has the DNA TGTGCCAGCAGCGTACATGACGGGGTAAGCCAGCCCCAGCATTTT. It specifies CASSVHDGVSQPQHF.

A single count supports this clone. The V and J genes are TRBV30 and TRBJ2-7; D possibly corresponds to TRBD1 (6 bases). Between the trimmed V and J ends, which lost 5 bases and 2 bases, there was a span of 10 bases. The CDR3 contains 12 residues. Germline CDR1 and CDR2: GTSNPN and SVGIG (reference sequence). The DNA of the CDR3 is TGTGCCTGGTCGGCAGGGGCCTACGAGCAGTACTTC. It codes for CAWSAGAYEQYF.

The chain links TRBV6-5 to TRBJ2-1; a possible D gene is TRBD2 (5 bases). CDR1 MNHEY and CDR2 SVGAGI come from the germline V gene. The CDR3 runs 12 residues. The CDR3 region has the DNA TGTGCATCTGCACGTGGCGGGTCAGAGCAGTTCTTC. Its translation: CASARGGSEQFF.

The chain combines TRBV19 with TRBJ1-6; maybe TRBD1 (6 bases). CDR3 length: 15 amino acids. Looked up from germline, CDR1 is LNHDA and CDR2 is SQIVND (reference sequence). V was clipped by 6 bases and J by 6 bases, with 15 bases between them. CDR3 DNA sequence: TGTGCCAGTAGAGGGGGGAGGACCTCTAATTCACCCCTCCACTTT. Amino acid sequence: CASRGGRTSNSPLHF.

This clone has only one observation. The chain carries TRBV7-9 and TRBJ1-5; D might be TRBD1 (5 bases). Germline-derived CDR1 and CDR2 are SEHNR and FQNEAQ (reference sequence). Trimming left V 1 base short and J 3 bases short, with 10 bases between. The CDR3 has 15 amino acids. The CDR3 region has the DNA TGTGCCAGCAGCTTAGATGGGGGATCCAATCAGCCCCAGCATTTT. This encodes CASSLDGGSNQPQHF.

The rearrangement links TRBV6-1 to TRBJ2-2, with TRBD1 identical over 8 bases. V lost 10 bases, J lost 1 base, and 5 bases stayed unmatched. CDR1 and CDR2 (germline): MNHNS, SASEGT. This CDR3 region has 14 residues. The CDR3 DNA reads TGTGCCACAGACAGGGGTGGGAACACCGGGGAGCTGTTTTTT. It translates to CATDRGGNTGELFF.

The genes are TRBV5-1 and TRBJ2-3; the match to TRBD2 covers 9 bases. Germline trimming cut 3 bases from V and 5 bases from J; bases unmatched to any gene: 13. This CDR3 spans 17 amino acids. CDR1 and CDR2 (germline): SGHRS, YFSETQ. The CDR3 DNA follows: TGCGCCAGCAGCTCTTCGGGAGCGGGGGGATTCGAAGATACGCAGTATTTT. It encodes CASSSSGAGGFEDTQYF. Together with reference TRBV5-1 and TRBJ2-3, the CDR3 gives the full variable domain: KAGVTQTPRYLIKTRGQQVTLSCSPISGHRSVSWYQQTPGQGLQFLFEYFSETQRNKGNFPGRFSGRQFSNSRSEMNVSTLELGDSALYLCASSSSGAGGFEDTQYFGPGTRLTVL.

This chain joins TRBV30 and TRBJ2-6, with D possibly matching TRBD1 (5 bases). Germline CDR1 reads GTSNPN; CDR2 reads SVGIG (reference sequence). The CDR3 has 14 amino acids. The ends were cut back, 3 bases at V and 2 bases at J, with 8 bases in the middle. CDR3 nucleotides: TGTGCCTGGAGCCCCAGGGCTGGGGCCAACGTCCTGACTTTC. It yields the protein CAWSPRAGANVLTF.

The rearrangement uses TRBV18 and TRBJ1-4; D uncertain. The CDR3 length is 13 residues. Trimming pared 6 bases from V and 8 bases from J, leaving 13 bases between. Germline CDR1 KGHSH, CDR2 LQKENI. In DNA form, the CDR3 reads TGTGCCAGCTCCTATACCCGCGGGGAAAAACTGTTTTTT. As protein: CASSYTRGEKLFF. The whole variable domain, filled in from reference TRBV18 and TRBJ1-4, reads NAGVMQNPRHLVRRRGQEARLRCSPMKGHSHVYWYRQLPEEGLKFMVYLQKENIIDESGMPKERFSAEFPKEGPSILRIQQVVRGDSAAYFCASSYTRGEKLFFGSGTQLSVL.

The chain carries TRBV7-9 and TRBJ1-2; D is undetermined. Germline loops: CDR1 SEHNR, CDR2 FQNEAQ (reference sequence). CDR3 length equals 15 residues. Trimming took off 0 bases at V and 2 bases at J, with 10 bases between the two ends. The CDR3 spells CASSLAVGRNYGYTF. The CDR3 coding sequence is TGTGCCAGCAGCTTAGCGGTGGGGAGGAACTATGGCTACACCTTC. The variable domain in full, completed from reference TRBV7-9 and TRBJ1-2, reads DTGVSQNPRHKITKRGQNVTFRCDPISEHNRLYWYRQTLGQGPEFLTYFQNEAQLEKSRLLSDRFSAERPKGSFSTLEIQRTEQGDSAMYLCASSLAVGRNYGYTFGSGTRLTVV.